A selection of T cell receptor beta chains follows, all from one sample in a study of identical twins. One entry per CDR3 protein, called by TCRdb with MiXCR from the 5' RACE reads. The sample holds 650,000 to 800,000 distinct CDR3 sequences, 8.6% seen once. These data also featured in a second study, about yellow fever vaccine responses in identical twins.

The source material was PBMCs. These receptor sequences come from a woman under 30 in good health. Both conserved end residues are trimmed from each CDR3. The D gene is left open where the match is weak.

TRBJ2-1 | TRBV7-2 | TRBD2 | ASSLVRLALNEQF
TRBJ2-5 | TRBV20-1 | TRBD2 | SARIILAGGPGTQY
TRBJ2-7 | TRBV28 | TRBD2 | ASSFTSGGYEQY
TRBJ2-7 | TRBV4-3 | - | ASSQEWQVGHEQY
TRBJ2-7 | TRBV5-1 | - | ASSTGASSTYEQY
TRBJ2-2 | TRBV4-3 | - | ASSQGDRPRDTGELF
TRBJ1-4 | TRBV29-1 | - | SATQGWGNEKLF
TRBJ1-5 | TRBV10-2 | - | ASSESWDQPQH
TRBJ1-1 | TRBV30 | - | AWRMNTEAF
TRBJ1-1 | TRBV7-9 | TRBD1 | ASSFGQDYTEAF
TRBJ2-5 | TRBV11-2 | TRBD2 | ASSLGRGTSGIGETQY
TRBJ2-7 | TRBV20-1 | - | SASSGNSYEQY
TRBJ2-7 | TRBV10-3 | - | AISEGGPTYEQY
TRBJ2-3 | TRBV29-1 | TRBD2 | SVSGGGTDTQY
TRBJ2-7 | TRBV6-2/TRBV6-3 | TRBD2 | ASSGGLAGGPDEQY
TRBJ2-5 | TRBV27 | - | ASSHSGQETQY
TRBJ2-2 | TRBV29-1 | TRBD1 | SVTTGGTGELF
TRBJ2-5 | TRBV12-3/TRBV12-4 | - | ASSRGETQY
TRBJ2-1 | TRBV9 | TRBD2 | ASSNSPGLAGGREQF
TRBJ2-3 | TRBV20-1 | - | SASGAGWGTGTQY
TRBJ2-1 | TRBV24-1 | TRBD2 | ATSDTGLAGRFNEQF
TRBJ2-7 | TRBV7-9 | TRBD1 | ASSEGTGGHPYEQY
TRBJ2-4 | TRBV2 | TRBD1 | ASREWAQGDLPLY
TRBJ1-2 | TRBV29-1 | - | SVVSFTNYGYT
TRBJ1-2 | TRBV4-3 | TRBD1 | ASSQDRQGDGYT
TRBJ2-1 | TRBV3-1 | TRBD2 | ASSFVVSSGNEQF
TRBJ2-5 | TRBV7-8 | - | ASSQSRWQETQY
TRBJ2-3 | TRBV5-4 | TRBD2 | ASRTSGHSTDTQY
TRBJ2-6 | TRBV5-1 | - | ASSLEDVGANVLT
TRBJ1-1 | TRBV24-1 | TRBD1 | ATIPQGPRGHEAF
TRBJ2-7 | TRBV20-1 | - | SAASERAYEQY
TRBJ1-1 | TRBV12-3/TRBV12-4 | TRBD1 | ASSLGTVFEAF
TRBJ1-2 | TRBV28 | - | ASSYGTDYGYT
TRBJ1-1 | TRBV5-1 | - | ASSLLGTEAF
TRBJ2-1 | TRBV5-1 | - | ASSDPREVDEQF
TRBJ1-6 | TRBV7-2 | - | ASSPTPVSPLH
TRBJ2-5 | TRBV12-3/TRBV12-4 | - | ASSLGFGEETQY
TRBJ2-7 | TRBV4-3 | TRBD2 | ASSQDQAGTSYEQY
TRBJ2-7 | TRBV10-1 | - | ASSEPQSGEEQY
TRBJ1-2 | TRBV6-5 | TRBD1 | ASSYSAQTGMVWGYT
TRBJ2-5 | TRBV7-2 | - | ASSLGTSETQY
TRBJ2-1 | TRBV2 | - | ASSEPGPSYNEQF
TRBJ2-2 | TRBV18 | - | ASSPFTARDTGELF
TRBJ2-5 | TRBV20-1 | - | SARVQGETQY
TRBJ2-7 | TRBV7-7 | TRBD1 | ASSSDRDSEQY
TRBJ2-7 | TRBV20-1 | TRBD1 | SAPNTGDYEQY
TRBJ2-1 | TRBV29-1 | TRBD2 | SGGAGAYNEQF
TRBJ1-2 | TRBV3-1 | - | ASSRDSRFGYT
TRBJ1-4 | TRBV20-1 | TRBD1 | SASPGTGEKLF
TRBJ2-3 | TRBV4-3 | - | ASSQDFLPDTQY
TRBJ2-1 | TRBV12-3/TRBV12-4 | - | ASSRVDEQF
TRBJ1-5 | TRBV3-1 | - | ASSHLGDQPQH
TRBJ2-1 | TRBV23-1 | TRBD2 | ASRPFSAGGPTGNEQF
TRBJ2-1 | TRBV24-1 | - | ATSDLLPLGYNEQF